Each of the 27 T cell receptor beta chains below was sequenced from the same sample in a study of CDR3 diversity in severe acne. TCRdb used MiXCR to reprocess the PCR reads, holding one entry per CDR3 protein. Altogether under 95,000 distinct CDR3 sequences are present, over 45% being singletons, with the ten largest covering 9.5% to 13%. Specimen: blood. The receptors were sampled from a male donor in good health, serving as a control.

V and J are TRBV7-9 and TRBJ1-6; D unclear. This CDR3 has 16 residues. CDR1 SEHNR and CDR2 FQNEAQ come from the germline V gene (reference sequence). V was cut by 0 bases and J by 7 bases, with 13 bases left in between. The chain's CDR3 is CASSLASPGSNSPLHF. The DNA of the CDR3 is TGTGCCAGCAGCTTAGCGAGTCCGGGTTCGAATTCACCCCTCCACTTT. Based on the CDR3 plus reference TRBV7-9 and TRBJ1-6, the full variable domain is DTGVSQNPRHKITKRGQNVTFRCDPISEHNRLYWYRQTLGQGPEFLTYFQNEAQLEKSRLLSDRFSAERPKGSFSTLEIQRTEQGDSAMYLCASSLASPGSNSPLHFGNGTRLTVT.

The chain joins TRBV7-9 to TRBJ1-2; the D gene is possibly TRBD1 (6 bases). V lost 6 bases, J lost 10 bases, and 21 bases lay in between. The germline V gene encodes CDR1 SEHNR and CDR2 FQNEAQ (reference sequence). CDR3 size: 14 residues. The CDR3 reads CASSSSGGAGAYTF. As DNA, the CDR3 is TGTGCCAGCAGTTCCTCCGGGGGCGCGGGGGCCTACACCTTC. Drawing the rest from reference TRBV7-9 and TRBJ1-2, the complete variable domain is DTGVSQNPRHKITKRGQNVTFRCDPISEHNRLYWYRQTLGQGPEFLTYFQNEAQLEKSRLLSDRFSAERPKGSFSTLEIQRTEQGDSAMYLCASSSSGGAGAYTFGSGTRLTVV.

The table lists this clonotype with many counts. V usage is TRBV9 and J usage is TRBJ2-2, with D tentatively TRBD2 (5 bases). The CDR3 spans 16 residues. The V and J ends lost 3 bases and 1 base respectively, with 13 bases between them. Germline CDR1 is SGDLS and CDR2 is YYNGEE. The CDR3 sequence is CASSGASGGNTGELFF. As DNA, the CDR3 is TGTGCCAGCAGCGGGGCTAGTGGAGGGAACACCGGGGAGCTGTTTTTT.

This clonotype was seen only a few times. The chain links TRBV5-5 to TRBJ1-1; D not resolved. V was clipped by 4 bases and J by 1 base, with 14 bases between them. The germline V gene encodes CDR1 SGHKS and CDR2 YYEKEE (reference sequence). The CDR3 length is 15 residues. The CDR3 DNA follows: TGTGCCAGCAGCCCAAACCAGCTTTCGAACACTGAAGCTTTCTTT. Translated: CASSPNQLSNTEAFF.

V is TRBV5-1 and J is TRBJ2-5; 11 bases match TRBD2. Trimming cost V 3 bases and J 3 bases; bases outside gene matches: 7. Looked up from germline, CDR1 is SGHRS and CDR2 is YFSETQ. The CDR3 consists of 16 residues. CDR3 sequence reads: CASSYTSGREKETQYF. The CDR3 DNA is TGCGCCAGCAGCTATACTAGCGGGAGAGAGAAAGAGACCCAGTACTTC.

This clonotype was recorded a few times. V is TRBV2 and J is TRBJ1-1; the match to TRBD1 covers 7 bases. V was pared by 4 bases and J by 6 bases, with 5 bases of the junction left unmatched. This CDR3 contains 13 residues. The germline CDR1 and CDR2 sequences are SNHLY and FYNNEI. CDR3 nucleotide sequence: TGTGCCAGCAGTGGGTTACAGGGGCCTGAAGCTTTCTTT. It yields the protein CASSGLQGPEAFF.

A remark on this clonotype: One end of the junction fails to match germline, which may point to a read error. The chain uses TRBV10-2 and TRBJ1-3; D not certain. The CDR3 length is 15 residues. Germline-derived CDR1 and CDR2 are WSHSY and SAAADI. CDR3 in amino acids: CASSAGPNSGNAIYF. The CDR3 DNA follows: TGCGCCAGCAGTGCAGGACCCAACTCTGGAAACGCCATATATTTT.

Remarks on this clonotype: This may arise from a read error, as a much more abundant clone is one base away. V and J are TRBV3-1 and TRBJ2-5; a weak D match, TRBD2 (6 bases). CDR3 length equals 12 residues. CDR1 and CDR2 (germline): LGHDT, YNNKEL (reference sequence). Trimming removed 0 bases from V and 9 bases from J, with 8 bases in between. CDR3 sequence (DNA): TGTGCCAGCAGCCAAGATGGGGAGGCCCAGTACTTC. Residues: CASSQDGEAQYF.

This clonotype was recorded a few times. The chain uses TRBV20-1 and TRBJ2-3; TRBD2 matches 11 bases. V was pared by 3 bases and J by 6 bases, with 8 bases of the junction left unmatched. The CDR3 consists of 15 residues. Germline V gives CDR1 DFQATT, CDR2 SNEGSKA (reference sequence). CDR3 region: CSASLGLAGLDTQYF. The DNA for the CDR3 is TGCAGTGCTAGCTTAGGACTAGCGGGTCTTGATACGCAGTATTTT.

This chain joins TRBV9 and TRBJ1-2; 8 positions match TRBD1. V was pared by 4 bases and J by 1 base, with 9 bases of the junction left unmatched. Per the germline V gene, CDR1 is SGDLS and CDR2 is YYNGEE. The CDR3 has 16 amino acids. CDR3 in DNA: TGTGCCAGCAGCCCCGTGGACAGGGCAAATAACTATGGCTACACCTTC. Its translation: CASSPVDRANNYGYTF.

A remark on this clonotype: This may be a read error: a much more frequent sequence differs by one nucleotide. The chain carries TRBV27 and TRBJ2-1; D unclear. V gave up 6 bases and J gave up 11 bases, with 11 bases separating them. CDR3 length: 11 amino acids. Germline-derived CDR1 and CDR2 are MNHEY and SMNVEV (reference sequence). The CDR3 spells CASSSLGKQFF. Here the CDR3 DNA reads TGTGCCAGCAGCTCCCTGGGGAAGCAGTTCTTC.

This clonotype counts as medium-sized (0.01 to 0.1%). In DNA form, the CDR3 reads TGTGCCAGCGGGGCGGGCCTGACAGGAGACTCCTACGAGCAGTACTTC. Protein product: CASGAGLTGDSYEQYF. The chain combines TRBV6-1 with TRBJ2-7; a weak D match, TRBD1 (6 bases). The CDR3 covers 16 residues. Germline V gene lookup returns CDR1 MNHNS and CDR2 SASEGT. Trimming shortened V by 8 bases and J by 0 bases, and 20 bases separated the two germline ends.

The chain is built from TRBV20-1 and TRBJ2-3; TRBD2 matches at 8 bases. The CDR3 sequence is 14 residues long. CDR1 is DFQATT, CDR2 SNEGSKA, per germline (reference sequence). V lost 5 bases to trimming and J lost 4 bases; unmatched junction nucleotides: 8. The CDR3 spells CSAGPGGRADTQYF. CDR3 coding DNA: TGCAGTGCTGGCCCGGGAGGGCGGGCAGATACGCAGTATTTT.

This clonotype was counted only a few times. V usage is TRBV25-1 and J usage is TRBJ1-1, with a tentative D call TRBD1 (6 bases). Trimming left V 10 bases short and J 8 bases short, with 14 bases between. Germline V gene sequence: CDR1 MGHDK, CDR2 SYGVNS. CDR3 length: 11 amino acids. Here the CDR3 DNA reads TGTGCCACCCGACAGGTAGCCGAAGCTTTCTTT. This codes for CATRQVAEAFF. Drawing the rest from reference TRBV25-1 and TRBJ1-1, the complete variable domain is EADIYQTPRYLVIGTGKKITLECSQTMGHDKMYWYQQDPGMELHLIHYSYGVNSTEKGDLSSESTVSRIRTEHFPLTLESARPSHTSQYLCATRQVAEAFFGQGTRLTVV.

This clonotype was detected many times. The chain employs TRBV12-3 or TRBV12-4 and TRBJ2-7, with 8 bases that match TRBD1. The CDR3 loop spans 15 amino acids. V dropped 6 bases and J dropped 5; count of bases not matched to a gene: 12. CDR3 coding DNA: TGTGCCAGCAGCATTGACAGGGGAACGGGGAACGAGCAGTACTTC. Translated: CASSIDRGTGNEQYF.

The CDR3 loop is CASSTGTSESYEQYF. CDR3 coding DNA: TGTGCCAGCAGCACCGGGACTAGTGAGTCCTACGAGCAGTACTTC. The chain joins TRBV7-9 to TRBJ2-7; 8 bases are a match to TRBD2. This CDR3 spans 15 amino acids. Germline lookup yields CDR1 SEHNR and CDR2 FQNEAQ (reference sequence). The ends lost 5 bases at V and 1 base at J; junction bases unmatched: 7.

This clonotype appeared a few times. The chain joins TRBV27 to TRBJ2-1; a possible D gene is TRBD1 (6 bases). Trimming cost V 6 bases and J 4 bases, with 13 bases left between them. Per the germline V gene, CDR1 is MNHEY and CDR2 is SMNVEV (reference sequence). The CDR3 loop spans 14 amino acids. The CDR3 bases are TGTGCCAGCAGCCGACAGGAGACTTACAATGAGCAGTTCTTC. Protein product: CASSRQETYNEQFF.

The gene calls are TRBV7-9 and TRBJ2-5; a weak D match, TRBD1 (6 bases). The CDR3 length is 14 residues. Germline CDR1 is SEHNR and CDR2 is FQNEAQ (reference sequence). V was cut by 7 bases and J by 1 base, with 13 bases left in between. The CDR3 here is CASKAQGIQETQYF. CDR3 bases: TGTGCCAGCAAGGCACAGGGCATCCAAGAGACCCAGTACTTC.

This sequence joins TRBV19 and TRBJ1-1; 8 bases are a match to TRBD1. The CDR3 loop spans 12 amino acids. Trimming removed 7 bases from V and 5 bases from J; junction bases left unmatched: 3. Germline values: CDR1 LNHDA, CDR2 SQIVND (reference sequence). The CDR3 region is CASKRTGTEAFF. CDR3 sequence (DNA): TGTGCCAGTAAAAGGACAGGGACTGAAGCTTTCTTT.

This sequence joins TRBV6-1 and TRBJ2-1, with 12 bases aligning to TRBD2. V lost 7 bases and J lost 6; bases outside the gene matches: 4. Germline V gives CDR1 MNHNS, CDR2 SASEGT. This CDR3 has 14 amino acids. Written as DNA, the CDR3 is TGTGCCAGCAATACGACTAGCGGGAGCAATGAGCAGTTCTTC. Amino acids: CASNTTSGSNEQFF.

In its sample, this clonotype was seen many times. The V gene is TRBV7-9, the J gene TRBJ2-7; 9 bases fit TRBD1. V shed 5 bases and J 1 base; nucleotides not matched to a gene: 6. The CDR3 is made up of 15 amino acids. CDR1 is SEHNR and CDR2 is FQNEAQ in the germline V gene (reference sequence). The CDR3 bases are TGTGCCAGCAGCCCCGGGGACAGGGCTTCCTACGAGCAGTACTTC. Its protein is CASSPGDRASYEQYF.

This clonotype occurred a few times. This CDR3 reads CASSLAAGNTGELFF. In DNA, the CDR3 is TGCGCCAGCAGCTTGGCCGCGGGAAACACCGGGGAGCTGTTTTTT. The rearrangement joins TRBV5-1 to TRBJ2-2, with D possibly matching TRBD2 (6 bases). Per germline, CDR1 SGHRS and CDR2 YFSETQ. This CDR3 region has 15 residues. V was pared by 0 bases and J by 2 bases, with 8 bases between.

This clonotype was observed at least ten times. V is TRBV24-1 and J is TRBJ2-5; D unresolved. Germline-derived CDR1 and CDR2 are KGHDR and SFDVKD. Trimming left V 1 base short and J 3 bases short, with 5 bases between. The CDR3 length is 13 residues. The CDR3 here is CATSDFQEETQYF. DNA for the CDR3: TGTGCCACCAGTGATTTTCAGGAAGAGACCCAGTACTTC.

The V call is TRBV2, the J call TRBJ2-7; possible D gene TRBD1, 5 bases. Germline-derived CDR1 and CDR2 are SNHLY and FYNNEI. V was shortened by 6 bases and J by 1 base, with 19 bases between the two germline ends. This CDR3 has 16 residues. CDR3 in DNA: TGTGCCAGCAGCGATCCGGGCAGGGTGTTATCCTACGAGCAGTACTTC. Residues: CASSDPGRVLSYEQYF.

This clonotype occurred a few times. This chain uses TRBV10-1 with TRBJ2-7, with TRBD2 matching 9 bases. V lost 8 bases, J lost 2 bases, and 10 bases stayed unmatched. Looked up from germline, CDR1 is WNHNN and CDR2 is SYGVQD (reference sequence). CDR3 length: 15 residues. The CDR3 region is CASGPMTSGTYEQYF. DNA of the CDR3: TGCGCCAGCGGACCTATGACTAGCGGAACCTACGAGCAGTACTTC.

CDR3 protein: CASSPSSGTGRENYTF. The CDR3 bases are TGTGCCAGCAGCCCCAGCTCCGGGACGGGGAGGGAAAACTACACCTTC. The chain carries TRBV9 and TRBJ1-2; possible D gene TRBD1, 5 bases. V lost 4 bases and J lost 10, with 26 bases in between. The CDR3 extends over 16 amino acids. Germline CDR1 reads SGDLS; CDR2 reads YYNGEE.

Concerning this clonotype: One junction end does not reproduce the germline sequence, and a read error may be involved. The rearrangement joins TRBV7-2 to TRBJ2-5, with D hard to call. The tail of the sequence fits TRBJ2-7 better, so the J call may be wrong. Per germline, CDR1 SGHTA and CDR2 FQGNSA. The CDR3 is 13 residues long. This chain's CDR3 is CASSQDTGYEQYF. The DNA of the CDR3 is TGCGCCAGCAGCCAAGACACGGGCTACGAGCAGTACTTC.